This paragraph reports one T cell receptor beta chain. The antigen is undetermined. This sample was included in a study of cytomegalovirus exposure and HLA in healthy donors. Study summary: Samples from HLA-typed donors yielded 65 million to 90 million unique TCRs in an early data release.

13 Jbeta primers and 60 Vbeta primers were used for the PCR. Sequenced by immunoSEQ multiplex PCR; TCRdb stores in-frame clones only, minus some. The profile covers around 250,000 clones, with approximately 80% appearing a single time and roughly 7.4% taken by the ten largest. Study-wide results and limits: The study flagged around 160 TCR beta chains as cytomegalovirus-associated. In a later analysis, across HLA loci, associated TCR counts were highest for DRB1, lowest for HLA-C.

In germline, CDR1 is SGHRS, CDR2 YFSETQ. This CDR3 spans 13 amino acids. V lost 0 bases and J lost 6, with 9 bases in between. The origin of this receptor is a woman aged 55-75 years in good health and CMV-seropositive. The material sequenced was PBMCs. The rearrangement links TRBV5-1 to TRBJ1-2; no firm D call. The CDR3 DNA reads TGCGCCAGCAGCTTGGAACAGTCACATGGCTACACCTTC. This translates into CASSLEQSHGYTF. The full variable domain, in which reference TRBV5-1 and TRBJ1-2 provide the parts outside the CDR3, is KAGVTQTPRYLIKTRGQQVTLSCSPISGHRSVSWYQQTPGQGLQFLFEYFSETQRNKGNFPGRFSGRQFSNSRSEMNVSTLELGDSALYLCASSLEQSHGYTFGSGTRLTVV.